A few counts support the clone carrying this T cell receptor beta chain. Participants' reported clinical history set cohort assignment. Symptom resolution, clearance, or two negative PCRs marked the recovered donors of Cohort 3. Germline assignment: CDR1 SNHLY and CDR2 FYNNEI. CDR3 length equals 11 residues. The V gene lost 4 bases and the J gene lost 3 bases, with 3 bases spanning the gap. The sample comes from a study of blood T cell repertoires in COVID-19. Study summary: Sites in the United States, Italy and Spain provided acute and convalescent COVID-19 samples.

Study processing details: For nucleated cells, counts were estimated from reference gene primer amplification. Clones were read by immunoSEQ multiplex PCR, and TCRdb kept only the in-frame ones, dropping some. V, J and clone size are those of that table, while D and trimming were read from the DNA. Of 150,000 or so clones listed, around four fifths are singletons. The chain is built from TRBV2 and TRBJ1-1; D unclear. The TCR was taken from a woman aged 50 to 60 who had recovered from COVID-19. Sequenced: PBMCs or T cells enriched from blood (not recorded which). The CDR3 DNA follows: TGTGCCAGCAGTGCGTACACTGAAGCTTTCTTT. Translating it yields CASSAYTEAFF.